A selection of T cell receptor beta chains follows, all from one sample in a study of blood T cells in healthy people across ages. TCRdb recomputed calls from the 5' RACE reads with MiXCR, one row per CDR3 protein. The sample lists over 1,300,000 distinct CDR3 sequences, around 59% occurring once. The sample consisted of blood. These receptor sequences come from a man between 18 and 29 years old in good health. Each CDR3 is given with its conserved first and last residue. Fields, in order: V gene, clone size, J gene, CDR3 protein. Clone sizes are given selectively: once, few, many, or a class where the clone is expanded.

>TRBV20-1|-|-
CSARDGGQGFRETQYF
>TRBV7-8|-|TRBJ2-3
CATQDRVTDTQYF
>TRBV30|-|TRBJ1-1
CAWTDPPNTEAFF
>TRBV28|-|TRBJ1-5
CASSFYYGAQPQHF
>TRBV5-1|-|TRBJ2-3
CASTGGTDTQYF
>TRBV6-4|-|TRBJ2-1
CASSQGLEPGNEQFF
>TRBV20-1|-|TRBJ2-1
CSAREREIAYNEQFF
>TRBV7-6|-|TRBJ2-2
CASSDGHRVDIGELFF
>TRBV4-3|-|TRBJ2-7
CASSQDGGAPYPHEQYF
>TRBV3-1|-|TRBJ2-7
CASSQSGTVLYEQYF
>TRBV7-2|-|TRBJ1-3
CASSLDFQGANTIHF
>TRBV20-1|-|TRBJ2-5
CSASHHIRREETQYF
>TRBV5-5|few|TRBJ2-1
CASSRDSHNEQFF
>TRBV3-1|-|TRBJ2-1
CASSQGIRTGGLDEQFF
>TRBV21-1|-|TRBJ1-5
CASSTGHVQGFYQPQHF